A single sample is the source of the 13 T cell receptor beta chains below, sequenced in a study of CXCR3-negative and CXCR3-positive naive CD8 T cells. The TRB libraries of cDNA were built by UMI-labeled 5' RACE. Reprocessing the 5' RACE reads, TCRdb reports a single entry for every CDR3 protein and omits DNA. The sample has nearly 110,000 distinct CDR3 sequences. Study outcomes and limitations: Naive cells with CXCR3 showed TRB CDR3s that were more hydrophobic than those in CXCR3-negative naive cells.

These receptors' antigens are unknown. The sample was naive CXCR3+ CD8+ T cells from blood. Indicated subset: CD45RO-CCR7+CD27+CD95- naive CD8+ T cells expressing CXCR3 (TNR3+). The receptor source for this set is a human donor in good health. Some clones in this sample may be carry-over from other donors' samples.

This chain links TRBV29-1 with TRBJ2-1; TCRdb's D call of TRBD2 is untestable without DNA. The CDR3 length is 15 residues. Germline V gives CDR1 SQVTM, CDR2 ANQGSEA. CDR3 region: CSVAPLAAYQETQYF.

The CDR3 spells CASMDRGASNEQFF. The J gene is TRBJ2-1, the V gene TRBV12-3 or TRBV12-4; without DNA, the TCRdb call of TRBD1 cannot be checked. The CDR3 totals 14 residues.

V gene TRBV7-6 combines with J gene TRBJ1-2; the D call from TCRdb, TRBD1, cannot be confirmed without DNA. CDR1 SGHVS and CDR2 FNYEAQ come from the germline V gene. This CDR3 comprises 13 residues. The CDR3 region is CASSPGQGDGYTF.

The V gene is TRBV20-1, the J gene TRBJ2-4; TCRdb returns TRBD1, unconfirmable since there is no DNA. This CDR3 has 18 residues. CDR1 is DFQATT and CDR2 is SNEGSKA in the germline V gene (reference sequence). The CDR3 protein is CSAHGAGEILIAKNIQYF.

The J gene is TRBJ2-7, the V gene TRBV7-9; TCRdb designates TRBD2, a call that cannot be tested without DNA. The CDR3 contains 19 residues. Per the germline V gene, CDR1 is SEHNR and CDR2 is FQNEAQ (reference sequence). This CDR3 is CASSPPGGRGGDGVYEQYF.

This chain joins TRBV7-2 and TRBJ1-1; there is no DNA to check the TCRdb D call of TRBD1. CDR3 length: 16 amino acids. Looked up from germline, CDR1 is SGHTA and CDR2 is FQGNSA. The CDR3 is CASSLPTGTGWTEAFF.

The chain employs TRBV6-2 or TRBV6-3 and TRBJ2-3. Germline CDR1 reads MNHEY; CDR2 reads SVGEGT. The CDR3 totals 15 residues. The CDR3: CASTYRLASTDTQYF.

The chain combines TRBV5-1 with TRBJ1-1; TCRdb's assignment of TRBD1 cannot be checked, as there is no DNA. The CDR3 sequence is 15 residues long. Germline-derived CDR1 and CDR2 are SGHRS and YFSETQ. This CDR3 reads CASSIGTSRVTEAFF.

The CDR3 loop is CATSDPRGEGLAGGDTQYF. The chain carries TRBV24-1 and TRBJ2-3; TCRdb lists TRBD2, though no DNA is available to test this call. The CDR3 runs 19 residues. CDR1 is KGHDR and CDR2 is SFDVKD in the germline V gene.

The chain uses TRBV4-3 and TRBJ2-5. The CDR3 contains 13 residues. Per the germline V gene, CDR1 is LGHNA and CDR2 is YSLEER. CDR3 loop: CASSQRDKETQYF.

The chain employs TRBV29-1 and TRBJ2-2; TCRdb's D call, TRBD2, is unchecked because there is no DNA. CDR3 length: 13 residues. Germline V gene sequence: CDR1 SQVTM, CDR2 ANQGSEA. CDR3: CSSGTSSTGELFF.

J is TRBJ1-1 and V is TRBV27; the D gene TCRdb calls, TRBD1, cannot be checked with no DNA. Germline V gene sequence: CDR1 MNHEY, CDR2 SMNVEV (reference sequence). CDR3 length: 14 amino acids. The CDR3 reads CASSLDRLNTEAFF.

The J gene is TRBJ1-1, the V gene TRBV7-9; no DNA is available, so the TRBD1 call from TCRdb remains unchecked. The length of the CDR3 is 16 residues. CDR1 is SEHNR, CDR2 FQNEAQ, per germline (reference sequence). CDR3 protein: CASSSDPGRFNTEAFF.